This TCR beta chain stems from a study of beta chain features in type 1 diabetes. For the study at large: Patient and healthy donor groups were alike in age, gender and cell yields. Whole-study findings and limits: Diminished insertions and augmented deletions at VDJ junctions characterized type 1 diabetes patients. Patients with Type 1 diabetes showed moderately but significantly shorter TCRB CDR3s in all four CD4+ subsets.

In this sample, this clone turned up a few times. Antigen: not known. Reverse transcription of all isolated RNA meant that expressed TCRB transcripts were sequenced. The protocol was immunoSEQ multiplex PCR, while the TCRdb copy is restricted to in-frame clones and leaves out a portion. The sample carries 630,000 or so clones, about 14% recorded once. The CDR3 covers 14 residues. Germline values: CDR1 LNHDA, CDR2 SQIVND (reference sequence). Trimming left V 7 bases short and J 2 bases short, with 11 bases between. The origin of this receptor is a man in his late teens or twenties with type 1 diabetes. This chain connects TRBV19 to TRBJ2-2; tentatively, D is TRBD1 (5 bases). Sequencing was carried out using naive CD4+ T cells from blood. The CDR3 spells CASKGQGNTGELFF. CDR3 nucleotide sequence: TGTGCCAGTAAGGGGCAGGGTAACACCGGGGAGCTGTTTTTT. The variable domain in full, with the rest retrieved from reference TRBV19 and TRBJ2-2, is DGGITQSPKYLFRKEGQNVTLSCEQNLNHDAMYWYRQDPGQGLRLIYYSQIVNDFQKGDIAEGYSVSREKKESFPLTVTSAQKNPTAFYLCASKGQGNTGELFFGEGSRLTVL.